These T cell receptor beta chains were read from a single sample in a study of persistence of HIV-infected CD4 T cells. For these TCRs, the target antigens are not known. This table comes from immunoSEQ multiplex PCR, and its TCRdb copy is limited to in-frame clones, with some not included. This sample has around 39,000 clones, with roughly 90% found just once. The sample in question was CD4+ T cells sorted from PBMCs after roughly 17-hour stimulation, obtained from a patient who received antiretroviral therapy. These receptors were obtained from an adult man with HIV who was CMV-seropositive. CDR3s include the opening cysteine and the closing phenylalanine or tryptophan. The D gene is left open where the match is weak. Clone size, where shown, is once, few, many, or a class for clones that have expanded.

abundance,j_gene,d_gene,v_gene,CDR3aa,CDR3nt
few,TRBJ2-2,TRBD1,TRBV3-1/TRBV3-2,CASNPGTGVRLTGELFF,TGTGCCAGCAACCCCGGGACAGGGGTAAGGTTGACCGGGGAGCTGTTTTTT
.,TRBJ1-3,.,TRBV2,CASKGDTGNTIYF,TGTGCCAGCAAGGGAGATACTGGAAACACCATATATTTT
.,TRBJ2-6,.,TRBV19,CASSLPPRGGSGANVLTF,TGTGCCAGTAGCCTCCCGCCCCGAGGGGGCTCTGGGGCCAACGTCCTGACTTTC
.,TRBJ1-2,.,TRBV10-3,CAISVTDRGYGYTF,TGTGCCATCAGTGTTACGGACAGAGGGTATGGCTACACCTTC
few,TRBJ1-2,.,TRBV28,CASRPGQQGPNYGYTF,TGTGCCAGCAGGCCAGGCCAACAGGGCCCTAACTATGGCTACACCTTC
.,TRBJ2-5,.,TRBV28,CASSLIGVQETQYF,TGTGCCAGCAGTTTAATAGGGGTCCAAGAGACCCAGTACTTC
.,TRBJ1-1,.,TRBV6-5,CASGRGGTEAFF,TGTGCCTCTGGGAGGGGTGGAACTGAAGCTTTCTTT
once,TRBJ2-7,.,TRBV6-5,CASTPDGSSYEQYF,TGTGCCAGCACCCCGGACGGGAGCTCCTACGAGCAGTACTTC
.,TRBJ1-5,TRBD1,TRBV10-3,CAAQAAPGTGNQPQHF,TGTGCCGCTCAGGCGGCTCCCGGGACAGGGAATCAGCCCCAGCATTTT
.,TRBJ2-4,.,TRBV20-1,CSASEAMPRNIQYF,TGCAGTGCTAGTGAGGCTATGCCTAGAAACATTCAGTACTTC
.,TRBJ2-2,.,TRBV29-1,CSVGRRDTGELFF,TGCAGCGTCGGACGCCGGGACACAGGGGAGCTGTTTTTT
.,TRBJ1-1,.,TRBV28,CASSLYLTPPTEAFF,TGTGCCAGCAGTCTTTACCTTACTCCACCCACTGAAGCTTTCTTT
.,TRBJ2-3,.,TRBV12-3/TRBV12-4,CASSFPRSTQYF,TGTGCCAGCAGTTTTCCCCGGAGTACGCAGTATTTT
.,TRBJ1-4,.,TRBV21-1,CASSTFRRGSNEKLFF,TGTGCCAGCAGCACCTTCCGGAGGGGATCTAATGAAAAACTGTTTTTT
.,TRBJ1-5,TRBD1,TRBV19,CASSTGTGWNQPQHF,TGTGCCAGTAGTACCGGGACAGGGTGGAATCAGCCCCAGCATTTT
.,TRBJ2-7,.,TRBV19,CASGGRGREQYF,TGTGCCAGTGGGGGTCGGGGCCGCGAGCAGTACTTC
.,TRBJ2-7,.,TRBV7-6,CASSRGRPPYEQYF,TGTGCCAGCTCGAGGGGGAGACCTCCCTACGAGCAGTACTTC
.,TRBJ2-5,TRBD1,TRBV7-9,CASSRQGAVETQYF,TGTGCCAGCAGCCGCCAGGGGGCCGTGGAGACCCAGTACTTC
.,TRBJ1-1,.,TRBV19,CASSPGTYFSEAFF,TGTGCCAGTAGCCCCGGGACATATTTCTCTGAAGCTTTCTTT
.,TRBJ2-7,TRBD1,TRBV6-1,CASSEMTGASSEQYF,TGTGCCAGCAGTGAAATGACAGGGGCGAGCAGCGAGCAGTACTTC
.,TRBJ1-1,.,TRBV5-4,CASSLRGVALKGAFF,TGTGCCAGCAGCCTCCGAGGGGTCGCCCTGAAAGGAGCTTTCTTT
once,TRBJ1-1,.,TRBV5-1,CASSYSHRGASEAFF,TGCGCCAGCAGCTACTCCCACCGGGGCGCCTCTGAAGCTTTCTTT
.,TRBJ1-3,.,TRBV24-1,CATSDGQWSSGNTIYF,TGTGCCACCAGTGACGGACAATGGAGCTCTGGAAACACCATATATTTT
.,TRBJ1-2,.,TRBV7-2,CASSLNRVDGYTF,TGTGCCAGCAGCTTGAACAGGGTTGATGGCTACACCTTC
.,TRBJ1-4,.,TRBV6-5,CASRTLGASNEKLFF,TGTGCCAGCAGGACTCTTGGGGCCTCTAATGAAAAACTGTTTTTT
.,TRBJ2-3,.,TRBV27,CASSPRLLPDTQYF,TGTGCCAGCAGTCCCAGACTTTTGCCAGATACGCAGTATTTT